This TCR beta chain was obtained from a study of CD8+CD57+ T cells in acquired aplastic anemia. The study's findings and limits: Patients and controls shared twenty-nine CD8+ CDR3 sequences, highly expressed in patients. Patients were compared with controls for CD8+ Simpson's diversity, and no significant difference emerged.

CDR3 length: 17 amino acids. V trimming: 6 bases; J trimming: 1 base; junction bases outside the gene matches: 13. In germline, CDR1 is MNHNS, CDR2 SASEGT. Points on this clonotype: What it binds is unknown.

TCR beta VDJ combinations and CDR3 sequences were profiled from genomic DNA. TCRdb passed the reads through MiXCR, listing each CDR3 protein once. Here the sample spans about 220,000 distinct CDR3 sequences, about 37% being singletons. The sequenced sample consisted of sorted CD4+, CD8+, or CD8+CD57+ T cells (not recorded which) from PBMCs. V is TRBV6-1 and J is TRBJ2-3, with 7 bases fitting TRBD2. The sequence was collected from a human donor in good health, serving as a control. CDR3 protein: CASSQLAEWGGTDTQYF. CDR3 DNA: TGTGCCAGCAGCCAGCTAGCGGAGTGGGGAGGCACAGATACGCAGTATTTT.